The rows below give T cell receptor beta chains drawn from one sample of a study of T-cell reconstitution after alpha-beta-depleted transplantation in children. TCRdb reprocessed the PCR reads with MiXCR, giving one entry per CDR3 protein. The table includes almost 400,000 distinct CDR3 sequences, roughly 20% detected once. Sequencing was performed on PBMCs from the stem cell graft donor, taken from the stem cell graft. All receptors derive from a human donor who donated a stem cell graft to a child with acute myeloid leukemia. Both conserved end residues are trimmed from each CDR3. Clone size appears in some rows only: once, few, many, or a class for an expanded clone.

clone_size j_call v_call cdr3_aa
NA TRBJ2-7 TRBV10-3 AISDSGRVSYEQY
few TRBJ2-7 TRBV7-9 ASSPGLATNEQY
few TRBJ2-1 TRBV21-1 ASSQTGNYFSYNEQF
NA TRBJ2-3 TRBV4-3 ASSQEVGRAGGPGDTQY
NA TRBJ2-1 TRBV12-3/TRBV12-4 ASSPLARRGGEQF
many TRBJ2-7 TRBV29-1 SVDPGTGSYEQY
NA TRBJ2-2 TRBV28 ASSLTTRDGELF
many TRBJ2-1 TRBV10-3 AISDVGNEQF
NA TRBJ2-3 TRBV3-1 ASSQEGLAGGWSTDTQY
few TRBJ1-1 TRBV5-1 ASSPDPGGITEAF
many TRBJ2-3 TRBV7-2 ASSLAGVPDTQY
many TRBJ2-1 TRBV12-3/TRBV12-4 ASSLGGGEQF
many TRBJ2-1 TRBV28 ASSTHALMLAGIRYGVQF
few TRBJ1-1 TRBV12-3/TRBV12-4 ASRDPGVMNTEAF
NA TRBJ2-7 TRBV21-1 VDTAREQY
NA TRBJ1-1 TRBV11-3 ASSLRTGGAF
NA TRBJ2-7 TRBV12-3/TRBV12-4 ASRDRAEQY
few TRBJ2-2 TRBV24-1 ATSAAGGPGGELF
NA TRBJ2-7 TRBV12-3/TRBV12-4 ASSLGQGRPYEQY
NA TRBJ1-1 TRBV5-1 ASSIGQGANTEAF
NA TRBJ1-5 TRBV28 ATQGPNQPQH
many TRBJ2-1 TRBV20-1 SGKPGLAYNEQF
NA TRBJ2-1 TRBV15 ATSRGPGQGAYEQF
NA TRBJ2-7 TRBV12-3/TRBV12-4 ASAPGAGGPQQY
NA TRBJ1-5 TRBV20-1 SARGEGQPQH
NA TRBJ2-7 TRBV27 ASSRGREQY
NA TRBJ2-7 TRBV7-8 ASSQGVQGQNYEQY
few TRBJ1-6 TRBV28 ASSMTASYNSPLH
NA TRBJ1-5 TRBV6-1 ASSERGQGNQPQH
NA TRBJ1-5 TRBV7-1 ASSSGQDQPQH
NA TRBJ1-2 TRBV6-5 ASSSRPIIGYT
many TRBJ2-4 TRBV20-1 RSPGSGPKNIQY
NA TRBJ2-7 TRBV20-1 SASGLAGGRYEQY
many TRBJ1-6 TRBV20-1 SVDIGDSYNSPFH
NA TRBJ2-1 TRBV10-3 ASLWSDDSNEQF
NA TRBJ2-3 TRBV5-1 ASSKDSPGDTQY
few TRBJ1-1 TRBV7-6 ASSDRGTEAF
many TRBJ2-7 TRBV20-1 SAPKSPSYEQY
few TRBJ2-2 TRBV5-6 ASSEHTGDFGELF
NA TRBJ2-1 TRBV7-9 ASSSPAREQF
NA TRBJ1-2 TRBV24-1 ATSDLELNYGYT
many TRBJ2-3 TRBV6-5 ASSYGGSTDTQY
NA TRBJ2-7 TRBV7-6 ASSPLDGTLEQY
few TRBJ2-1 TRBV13 ASSLIVAGVGEQF
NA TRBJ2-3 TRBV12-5 ASGLPPPGTGFTDTQY
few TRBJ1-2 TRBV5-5 ASSLAVGAEVGYT
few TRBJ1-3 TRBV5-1 ASSLEGVESSGNTIY
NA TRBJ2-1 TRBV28 ASSRGEWGLQF
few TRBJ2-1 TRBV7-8 ASSLAISYNEQF
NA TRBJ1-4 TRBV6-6 ASSRDREKLF